This T cell receptor beta chain was identified in a study of blood T cell repertoires in COVID-19. The CDR3 is 17 residues long. The germline V gene has CDR1 LGHDT and CDR2 YNNKEL (reference sequence). Trimming removed 2 bases from V and 3 bases from J; junction bases left unmatched: 6. The method was immunoSEQ multiplex PCR; TCRdb's version includes in-frame clones alone and lacks a portion of them. The table has some 170,000 clones, around 84% seen once. The sample comprised peripheral blood. This rearrangement joins TRBV3-1 (or the pseudogene TRBV3-2) to TRBJ2-2, with 10 bases aligning to TRBD1. The clonotype comes from a woman of 80 years or more with acute or convalescent COVID-19. CDR3 in amino acids: CASSQTPGQGDTGELFF. In DNA, the CDR3 is TGTGCCAGCAGCCAAACTCCAGGACAGGGGGACACCGGGGAGCTGTTTTTT.